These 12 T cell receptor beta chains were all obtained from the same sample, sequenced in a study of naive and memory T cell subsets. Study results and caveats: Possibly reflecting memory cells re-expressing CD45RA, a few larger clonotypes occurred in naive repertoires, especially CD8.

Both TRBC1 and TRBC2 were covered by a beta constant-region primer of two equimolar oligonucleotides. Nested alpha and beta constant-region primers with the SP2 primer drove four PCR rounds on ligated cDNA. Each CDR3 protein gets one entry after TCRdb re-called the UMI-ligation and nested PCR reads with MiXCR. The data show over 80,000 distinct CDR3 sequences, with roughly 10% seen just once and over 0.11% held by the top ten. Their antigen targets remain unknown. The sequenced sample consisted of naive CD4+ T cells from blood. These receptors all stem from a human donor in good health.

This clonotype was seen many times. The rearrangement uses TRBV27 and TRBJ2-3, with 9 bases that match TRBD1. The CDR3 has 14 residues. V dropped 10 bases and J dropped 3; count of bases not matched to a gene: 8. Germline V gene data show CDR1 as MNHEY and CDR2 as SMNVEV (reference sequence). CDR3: CAIARDRETDTQYF. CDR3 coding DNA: TGTGCCATCGCCCGGGACAGGGAGACAGATACGCAGTATTTT.

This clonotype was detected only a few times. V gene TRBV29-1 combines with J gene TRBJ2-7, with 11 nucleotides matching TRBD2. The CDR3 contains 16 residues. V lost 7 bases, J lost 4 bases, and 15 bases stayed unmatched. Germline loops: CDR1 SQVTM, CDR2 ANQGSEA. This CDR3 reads CSATPGLAEKGYEQYF. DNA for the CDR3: TGCAGCGCAACTCCGGGACTAGCGGAAAAAGGATACGAGCAGTACTTC.

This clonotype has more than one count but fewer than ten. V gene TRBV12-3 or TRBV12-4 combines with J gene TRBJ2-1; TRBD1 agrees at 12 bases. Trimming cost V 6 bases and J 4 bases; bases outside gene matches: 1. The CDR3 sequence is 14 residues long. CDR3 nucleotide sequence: TGTGCCAGCAGGGGACAGGGGGCTTACAATGAGCAGTTCTTC. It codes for CASRGQGAYNEQFF.

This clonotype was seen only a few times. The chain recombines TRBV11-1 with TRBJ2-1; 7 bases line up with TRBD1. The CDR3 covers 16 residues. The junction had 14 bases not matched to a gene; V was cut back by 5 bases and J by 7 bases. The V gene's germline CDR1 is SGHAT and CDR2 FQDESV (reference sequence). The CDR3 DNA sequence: TGTGCCAGCAGCCTACTCCAGGGGGTCCCTCTTAATGAGCAGTTCTTC. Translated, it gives CASSLLQGVPLNEQFF. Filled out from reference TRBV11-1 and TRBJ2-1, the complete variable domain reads EAEVAQSPRYKITEKSQAVAFWCDPISGHATLYWYRQILGQGPELLVQFQDESVVDDSQLPKDRFSAERLKGVDSTLKIQPAELGDSAMYLCASSLLQGVPLNEQFFGPGTRLTVL.

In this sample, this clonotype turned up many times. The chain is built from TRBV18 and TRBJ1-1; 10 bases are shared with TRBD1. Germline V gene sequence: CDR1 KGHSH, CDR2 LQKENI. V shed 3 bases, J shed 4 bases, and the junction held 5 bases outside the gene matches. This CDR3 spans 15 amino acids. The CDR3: CASSPGTGESTEAFF. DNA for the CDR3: TGTGCCAGCTCACCCGGGACAGGGGAATCCACTGAAGCTTTCTTT.

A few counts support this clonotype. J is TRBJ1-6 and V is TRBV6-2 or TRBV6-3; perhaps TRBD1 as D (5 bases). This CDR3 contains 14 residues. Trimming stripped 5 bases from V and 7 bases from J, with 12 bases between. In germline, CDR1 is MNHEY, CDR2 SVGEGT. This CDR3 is CASSLQATNSPLHF. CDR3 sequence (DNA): TGTGCCAGCAGTCTACAGGCAACAAATTCACCCCTCCACTTT.

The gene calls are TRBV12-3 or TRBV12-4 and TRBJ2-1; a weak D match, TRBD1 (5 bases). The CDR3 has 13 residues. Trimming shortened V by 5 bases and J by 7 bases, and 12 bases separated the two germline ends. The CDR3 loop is CASSGSRGNEQFF. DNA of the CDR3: TGTGCCAGCAGTGGGTCAAGGGGTAATGAGCAGTTCTTC.

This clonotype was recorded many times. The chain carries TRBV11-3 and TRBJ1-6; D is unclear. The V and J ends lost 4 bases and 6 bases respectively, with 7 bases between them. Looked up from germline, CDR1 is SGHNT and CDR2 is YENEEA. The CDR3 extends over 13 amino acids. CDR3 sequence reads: CASSSISNSPLHF. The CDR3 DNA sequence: TGTGCCAGCAGCTCCATTAGTAATTCACCCCTCCACTTT.

The DNA of the CDR3 is TGTGCCAGCACCCAGGGAGGTGGTACTGAAGCTTTCTTT. This gives the protein CASTQGGGTEAFF. The chain couples TRBV6-6 to TRBJ1-1; perhaps TRBD1 as D (5 bases). The CDR3 runs 13 residues. Germline V gene sequence: CDR1 MNHNY, CDR2 SVGAGI (reference sequence). V lost 7 bases and J lost 5, with 14 bases in between.

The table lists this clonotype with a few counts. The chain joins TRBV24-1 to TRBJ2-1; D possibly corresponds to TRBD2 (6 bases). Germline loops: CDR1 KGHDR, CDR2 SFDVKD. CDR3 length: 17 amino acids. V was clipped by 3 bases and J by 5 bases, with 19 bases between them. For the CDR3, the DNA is TGTGCCACCAGTGATCCCCGGCGGGGCCGCCACAACAATGAGCAGTTCTTC. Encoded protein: CATSDPRRGRHNNEQFF.

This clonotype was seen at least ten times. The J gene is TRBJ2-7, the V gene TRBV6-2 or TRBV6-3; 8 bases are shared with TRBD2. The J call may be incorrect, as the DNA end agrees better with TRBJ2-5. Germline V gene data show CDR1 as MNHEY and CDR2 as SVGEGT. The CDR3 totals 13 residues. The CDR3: CASSTSGTPTQYF. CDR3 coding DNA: TGTGCCAGCAGCACTAGCGGAACCCCGACCCAGTACTTC.

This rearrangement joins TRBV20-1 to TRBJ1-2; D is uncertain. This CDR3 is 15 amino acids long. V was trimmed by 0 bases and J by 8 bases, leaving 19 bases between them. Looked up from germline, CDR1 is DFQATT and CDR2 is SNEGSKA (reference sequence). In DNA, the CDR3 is TGCAGTGCTAGAGACCTCACCGGGGTCATGGGAGGCTACACCTTC. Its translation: CSARDLTGVMGGYTF.